Presented here are 29 T cell receptor beta chains from one specimen sequenced in a study of T cell repertoires in cytomegalovirus infection. Antigens for these TCRs are unknown. TCRdb re-analysed the reads in MiXCR, keeping a single row per CDR3 protein. Of about 890,000 distinct CDR3 sequences in the sample, around a third were seen once. The material sequenced was cultured CD8+ T cells from PBMCs, taken from culture after CMV antigen stimulation. The receptors derive from a human donor in good health (CMV status not recorded). Some clones in this sample may be carry-over from other donors' samples.

The gene calls are TRBV6-1 and TRBJ2-7; D uncertain. From germline, CDR1 is MNHNS and CDR2 SASEGT. Trimming cost V 5 bases and J 0 bases, with 8 bases left between them. This CDR3 is 13 amino acids long. CDR3 sequence (DNA): TGTGCCAGCAGTTCCGTGGACTCCTACGAGCAGTACTTC. This encodes CASSSVDSYEQYF.

The chain uses TRBV7-3 and TRBJ2-1; D not certain. The CDR3 has 17 residues. Germline CDR1 and CDR2: SGHTA and FQGTGA. Trimming removed 9 bases at V and 0 bases at J, with 21 bases between. The CDR3: CASSLSSGRNSYNEQFF. In DNA, the CDR3 is TGTGCCAGTAGTCTATCGTCAGGACGTAACTCCTACAATGAGCAGTTCTTC.

This clonotype was seen many times. Here the CDR3 reads CASSPLGTSGGPSTDTQYF. The CDR3 bases are TGTGCCAGCAGCCCATTGGGGACTAGCGGGGGCCCTAGCACAGATACGCAGTATTTT. The rearrangement links TRBV7-2 to TRBJ2-3; TRBD2 aligns across 14 bases. Germline-derived CDR1 and CDR2 are SGHTA and FQGNSA. With V trimmed by 5 bases and J by 0 bases, 10 bases remained unmatched. The CDR3 has 19 amino acids.

Comments on this clonotype: One junction end disagrees with the germline gene, perhaps due to a read error. The chain has TRBV12-3 or TRBV12-4 and TRBJ2-1; the D is unclear. The CDR3 has 13 amino acids. DNA of the CDR3: TGTGTCAGCACCGATTTGGGTCTGAATGAGCAGTTCTTC. This gives the protein CVSTDLGLNEQFF.

Written as DNA, the CDR3 is TGTGCCAGCAGCCCTGCGAGGGGGCGCTTCTATGAGCAGTTCTTC. It is translated as CASSPARGRFYEQFF. V and J are TRBV5-3 and TRBJ2-1, with TRBD1 identical over 7 bases. TRBV5-3 falls under the ORF class, with uncertain function. V lost 8 bases, J lost 8 bases, and 16 bases stayed unmatched. The CDR3 has 15 residues.

The chain couples TRBV6-1 to TRBJ2-7, with D possibly TRBD2 on 5 matching bases. The CDR3 loop spans 11 amino acids. Trimming took 11 bases from V and 7 from J, leaving 15 bases between them. Germline V gives CDR1 MNHNS, CDR2 SASEGT. In DNA form, the CDR3 reads TGTGCCGTCCGGACCCCGGGGGAGCAGTACGTC. As protein: CAVRTPGEQYV.

This clonotype was seen repeatedly, ten times or more. J is TRBJ2-3 and V is TRBV7-9; 8 nucleotides align to TRBD2. The CDR3 has 16 residues. Looked up from germline, CDR1 is SEHNR and CDR2 is FQNEAQ (reference sequence). V lost 1 base and J lost 6; bases outside the gene matches: 9. CDR3 in amino acids: CASSLVISGVADTQYF. CDR3 DNA: TGTGCCAGCAGCTTAGTGATTAGCGGGGTTGCGGATACGCAGTATTTT.

This clonotype was seen a few times. This chain connects TRBV6-6 to TRBJ2-5; the D call may be TRBD1 or TRBD2 (7 bases each). V was trimmed by 0 bases and J by 2 bases, leaving 19 bases between them. There are 18 residues in the CDR3. The germline V gene encodes CDR1 MNHNY and CDR2 SVGAGI (reference sequence). The CDR3 sequence: CASSYSIDREGEQETQYF. CDR3 nucleotide sequence: TGTGCCAGCAGTTACTCAATAGACAGGGAGGGGGAACAAGAGACCCAGTACTTC.

With respect to this clonotype: The junction departs from germline at one end; a sequencing error may be responsible. The rearrangement joins TRBV7-6 to TRBJ1-4; 9 bases agree with TRBD1. This CDR3 has 14 residues. The germline CDR1 and CDR2 sequences are SGHVS and FNYEAQ. In DNA, the CDR3 is TGTGCTAGCAGCCTACAGGGGGCCGGTGAAAAACTGTTTTTT. Translating it yields CASSLQGAGEKLFF.

This clonotype was counted only a few times. The chain links TRBV6-5 to TRBJ2-1; tentatively, D is TRBD1 (6 bases). Germline V gene lookup returns CDR1 MNHEY and CDR2 SVGAGI. With 4 bases removed from V and 5 bases from J, the gap between germline ends came to 15 bases. There are 15 residues in the CDR3. The CDR3 here is CASSFGTYTNNEQFF. As DNA, the CDR3 is TGTGCCAGCAGTTTCGGGACATACACCAACAATGAGCAGTTCTTC.

This clonotype appeared once. The junction and the germline gene differ at one end; a read error may be behind it. The chain employs TRBV10-3 and TRBJ1-6; tentative D call: TRBD1 (6 bases). This CDR3 comprises 19 residues. CDR1 and CDR2 from the germline V gene are ENHRY and SYGVKD. CDR3 DNA sequence: TGTGCCACATCCACAGGTGGGCGGGGAAAGGGCAGGGGTAATTCATCCCTCCACTTT. This sequence encodes CATSTGGRGKGRGNSSLHF.

The chain has TRBV6-2 or TRBV6-3 and TRBJ1-2; D gene ambiguous. V lost 1 base and J lost 4, with 10 bases in between. The CDR3 is made up of 14 amino acids. Per the germline V gene, CDR1 is MNHEY and CDR2 is SVGEGT. CDR3 amino acids: CASSYFLRGYGYTF. CDR3 coding DNA: TGTGCCAGCAGTTACTTCCTTAGAGGCTATGGCTACACCTTC.

The chain links TRBV20-1 to TRBJ1-5, with D unclear. The CDR3 is 12 amino acids. V dropped 3 bases and J dropped 6 bases, with 9 bases sitting between them. Germline CDR1 and CDR2: DFQATT and SNEGSKA (reference sequence). CDR3 loop: CSASWVGQPQHF. CDR3 coding DNA: TGCAGTGCTAGTTGGGTGGGTCAGCCCCAGCATTTT.

This clonotype came up a few times. The chain has TRBV27 and TRBJ2-7; 9 bases fit TRBD1. The CDR3 consists of 12 residues. Germline V gene sequence: CDR1 MNHEY, CDR2 SMNVEV (reference sequence). Trimming cost V 7 bases and J 6 bases; bases outside gene matches: 4. The CDR3: CASKGQGSEQYV. The CDR3 nucleotides read TGTGCCAGCAAGGGACAGGGTTCCGAGCAGTACGTC.

In its sample, this clonotype was seen a few times. The chain has TRBV6-5 and TRBJ2-1; 11 bases align to TRBD2. CDR3 length: 15 residues. The V gene end was trimmed by 6 bases and the J gene end by 4 bases; junction bases not matched to a gene: 5. Germline lookup yields CDR1 MNHEY and CDR2 SVGAGI. The CDR3 sequence is CASRLSSGGYNEQFF. The DNA for the CDR3 is TGTGCCAGCAGGTTGTCTAGCGGGGGGTACAATGAGCAGTTCTTC.

This clonotype was found a few times. The V gene is TRBV7-9, the J gene TRBJ2-7, with 9 bases aligning to TRBD1. The J segment lost 3 bases and the V segment lost 5 bases, leaving 8 bases of the junction unmatched. Per germline, CDR1 SEHNR and CDR2 FQNEAQ (reference sequence). The CDR3 runs to 15 residues. The CDR3 loop is CASSQLGQGSYEQYV. The CDR3 coding sequence is TGTGCCAGCAGCCAATTGGGACAGGGAAGCTACGAGCAGTACGTC.

CDR3 residues: CASSTDREQNIQYF. In DNA, the CDR3 is TGCGCCAGCAGCACTGACAGGGAACAAAACATTCAGTACTTC. V gene TRBV4-1 combines with J gene TRBJ2-4; 7 bases agree with TRBD1. Germline assignment: CDR1 MGHRA and CDR2 YSYEKL. The CDR3 is 14 amino acids. With V trimmed by 5 bases and J by 5 bases, 6 bases remained unmatched.

This clonotype has just a few counts. The chain employs TRBV7-9 and TRBJ2-5; TRBD2 agrees at 7 bases. The V gene's germline CDR1 is SEHNR and CDR2 FQNEAQ (reference sequence). CDR3 length: 14 residues. The J segment lost 0 bases and the V segment lost 5 bases, leaving 3 bases of the junction unmatched. DNA of the CDR3: TGTGCCAGCAGCCTCCTAGCGGACCAAGAGACCCAGTACTTC. This gives the protein CASSLLADQETQYF.

About this clonotype: A much larger clonotype is one base distant, so this may be a read error. This chain links TRBV12-3 or TRBV12-4 with TRBJ2-5, with TRBD2 identical over 9 bases. The CDR3 is 11 residues long. In DNA, the CDR3 is TGTGTCAGCAGCCGTGGGACTAGCTACGCCTTC. The encoded protein is CVSSRGTSYAF.

This clonotype was seen a handful of times. The chain has TRBV7-2 and TRBJ1-5; maybe TRBD1 (5 bases). With 5 bases removed from V and 1 base from J, the gap between germline ends came to 21 bases. The CDR3 totals 18 residues. Germline CDR1 and CDR2: SGHTA and FQGNSA. CDR3 DNA: TGTGCCAGCAGCCCTCACCGGGGACGGGGAACAAGCAATCAGCCCCAGCATTTT. It encodes CASSPHRGRGTSNQPQHF.

This clonotype was seen repeatedly, ten times or more. This sequence joins TRBV7-6 and TRBJ2-7, with 9 bases fitting TRBD1. The CDR3 is made up of 14 amino acids. V was pared by 5 bases and J by 2 bases, with 4 bases of the junction left unmatched. Germline V CDR1 and CDR2: SGHVS, FNYEAQ. CDR3 sequence: CASSPTGGPYEQYF. CDR3 sequence (DNA): TGTGCCAGCAGCCCGACAGGGGGACCCTACGAGCAGTACTTC.

This clonotype was seen at least ten times. The chain carries TRBV7-8 and TRBJ2-3; the D gene is possibly TRBD2 (5 bases). The CDR3 sequence is 13 residues long. Germline V gene sequence: CDR1 SGHVS, CDR2 FQNEAQ. V gave up 5 bases and J gave up 1 base, with 7 bases separating them. As DNA, the CDR3 is TGTGCCAGCAGCACTAGTGGCACAGATACGCAGTATTTT. Its translation: CASSTSGTDTQYF.

The chain uses TRBV7-8 and TRBJ1-5; TRBD1 aligns across 7 bases. The CDR3 is made up of 15 amino acids. J lost 3 bases, V lost 5 bases, and 7 bases had no gene match. The germline CDR1 and CDR2 sequences are SGHVS and FQNEAQ. The CDR3 region is CASSPEDRPNQPQHF. Here the CDR3 DNA reads TGTGCCAGCAGCCCCGAGGACAGGCCCAATCAGCCCCAGCATTTT.

This clonotype was seen at least ten times. The rearrangement joins TRBV6-5 to TRBJ2-2; the D is unclear. The CDR3 covers 16 residues. CDR1 is MNHEY, CDR2 SVGAGI, per germline. Trimming removed 2 bases from V and 4 bases from J, with 14 bases in between. DNA for the CDR3: TGTGCCAGCAGTTACGACGCAGGACCGGGCACCGGGGAGCTGTTTTTT. The encoded protein is CASSYDAGPGTGELFF.

As concerns this clonotype: With a much larger clone just one base away, this may be a read error. The V call is TRBV6-1, the J call TRBJ2-2; possible D gene TRBD2, 6 bases. V lost 1 base, J lost 6 bases, and 9 bases lay in between. This CDR3 is 14 amino acids long. Germline V CDR1 and CDR2: MNHNS, SASEGT. CDR3 in DNA: TGTGCCAGCAGTGAAGTGGGACTCCCCGGGGAGCTGTTTTTT. Amino acids: CASSEVGLPGELFF.

This clonotype has just a few counts. The CDR3 DNA reads TGCGCCAGCACCCTGGACCGCTTCTCCTATAATTCACCCCTCCACTTT. As protein: CASTLDRFSYNSPLHF. V usage is TRBV5-1 and J usage is TRBJ1-6; D is undetermined. There are 16 residues in the CDR3. Germline V gives CDR1 SGHRS, CDR2 YFSETQ. V was clipped by 6 bases and J by 0 bases, with 13 bases between them.

A few counts support this clonotype. This chain joins TRBV6-1 and TRBJ1-1; D not certain. The CDR3 spans 15 residues. Germline CDR1 is MNHNS and CDR2 is SASEGT. V shed 4 bases and J shed 0 bases, with 12 bases lying between them. CDR3 residues: CASSADGYLNTEAFF. CDR3 nucleotide sequence: TGTGCCAGCAGTGCGGACGGCTACTTGAACACTGAAGCTTTCTTT.

This clonotype was picked up a small number of times. V and J are TRBV5-1 and TRBJ2-5; D gene unclear. V dropped 4 bases and J dropped 5 bases, with 21 bases sitting between them. This CDR3 contains 16 residues. Germline V gene data show CDR1 as SGHRS and CDR2 as YFSETQ. CDR3 region: CASSPSAQLFRETQYF. CDR3 DNA: TGCGCCAGCAGCCCTTCGGCACAGCTCTTCAGGGAGACCCAGTACTTC.

The rearrangement uses TRBV27 and TRBJ2-3, with 10 bases fitting TRBD2. V shed 7 bases, J shed 0 bases, and the junction held 10 bases outside the gene matches. CDR3 length equals 17 residues. Germline CDR1 reads MNHEY; CDR2 reads SMNVEV (reference sequence). This chain's CDR3 is CASNLAGDIPSTDTQYF. The CDR3 DNA sequence: TGTGCCAGCAATCTAGCGGGGGACATCCCTAGCACAGATACGCAGTATTTT.